The present entry profiles one T cell receptor (beta chain) with its context. After constant-region reverse-primer amplification, full-length variable regions underwent semi-nested PCR with Nested Universal Primer A. TCRdb reprocessed the 5' RACE reads via MiXCR and lists one record per CDR3 protein. The profile shows tens of thousands of distinct CDR3 sequences, about 28% of them singletons. Per the germline V gene, CDR1 is MDHEN and CDR2 is SYDVKM. Trimming pared 7 bases from V and 8 bases from J, leaving 13 bases between. This CDR3 spans 12 amino acids. The V gene is TRBV28, the J gene TRBJ2-3, with D possibly TRBD1 on 5 matching bases. This TCR was recovered from a female donor with breast cancer. The sample comprised naive CD4+ T cells sorted from blood. Subset defined: naive CD4+ T cells, CD4+CD45RA+CD25-. CDR3 bases: TGTGCCAGCATTTCGACAGCAACTACGCAGTATTTT. Its protein is CASISTATTQYF.